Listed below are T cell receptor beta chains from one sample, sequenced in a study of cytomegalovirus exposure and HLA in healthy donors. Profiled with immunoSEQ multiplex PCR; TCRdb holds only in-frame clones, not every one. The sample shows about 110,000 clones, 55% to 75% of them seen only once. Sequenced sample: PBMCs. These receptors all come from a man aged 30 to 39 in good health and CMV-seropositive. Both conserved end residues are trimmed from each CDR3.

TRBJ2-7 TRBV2 ASRWGGSSYEQY
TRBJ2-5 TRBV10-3 AISESSGGLETQY
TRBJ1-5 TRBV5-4 ASSFMGGASNQPQH
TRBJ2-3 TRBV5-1 ASSLPQGLTDTQY
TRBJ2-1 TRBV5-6 ASSLTGGEYNEQF
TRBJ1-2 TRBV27 ASSPRQGRYYGYT
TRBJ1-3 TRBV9 ASSVAGQGSGNTIY
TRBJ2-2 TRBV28 ASIAAGASGELF
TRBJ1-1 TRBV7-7 ASSSDRGTEAF
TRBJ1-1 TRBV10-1 ASSDGLLNTEAF